This T cell receptor beta chain is from a study of blood T cell repertoires in COVID-19 (dated by TCRdb to 2018 to 2020). Study-wide context: The collaborator samples originated in the United States, Italy and Spain and spanned the acute and convalescent phases of COVID-19. Subjects who had been exposed to COVID-19, were actively infected with it, or had recovered from it provided the deeply sampled blood TCRbeta repertoires that made up the dataset. The material from the prospective study consisted of cDNA or gDNA derived from T cells, B-cell-depleted T cells, or PBMCs. Sample metadata almost always included a de-identified subject ID, COVID-19 status, age in years and sex. Samples were obtained from the ongoing ImmuneRACE study (first 160 participants) and from about 1,300 subjects provided by 6 global collaborators. A freely available public database, intended as a resource for researchers studying the immune response to SARS-CoV-2, is where the repertoires were released. Where available, HLA class I and class II types were obtained from metadata supplied by the sample provider rather than from assay-based typing.

Remarks on this clone: Its antigen remains undetermined. No per-base quality is available; no much larger clone lies one base away.

TCRbeta CDR3 regions were amplified from genomic DNA using the immunoSEQ Assay, a bias-controlled multiplex PCR. As for the authors' bioinformatics: The number of nucleated cells in each sample was estimated by amplification of reference gene primers within the assay. To quantify the absolute abundance of each unique TCRbeta CDR3 rearrangement, sequence reads were collapsed and filtered. Productive Simpson clonality was computed per sample as the square root of Simpson's diversity index over productive rearrangements. Here the immuneACCESS table is served through TCRdb, limited to in-frame sequences with V and J called. Missing clones are a known gap in these copies; in checked studies unresolved V genes cover under half, and the rest lacks a known reason. V and J calls and clone size are those listed in that table; D and trimming were worked out from the DNA. In this sample the table shows about 180,000 clones, around 89% of which occur a single time. Clones ranked in the top ten supply roughly 4.2% of the sample.

For this chain, trimming is 1 base at the V end and 12 bases at the J end, and the number of junction bases without a gene match is 8. In the germline V gene, CDR1 corresponds to MGHRA and CDR2 to YSYEKL. From the cysteine through the phenylalanine, the CDR3 covers 15 amino acids. Only the CDR3 region is kept as DNA, spanning 45 bases read in frame from base 1. The paper as a whole reports these results and caveats: The quantity of clinical and demographic metadata differed by source and by participant and was supplied without curation.

Each collaborating institution followed its own protocols to collect whole blood in K2EDTA tubes. For TCRbeta analysis, collaborator samples were shipped as frozen whole blood, as isolated PBMCs, or as DNA extracted from either sample type. Sequencing was done on a sample of peripheral blood. The V and J segments used are TRBV4-1 and TRBJ2-1, with 11 central nucleotides matching TRBD2. This receptor was obtained from a woman aged 25 to 45 with acute or convalescent COVID-19. For the CDR3, the sequence is CASSQGTSGSGGQFF. The DNA reads TGCGCCAGCAGCCAAGGGACTAGCGGGTCCGGGGGGCAGTTCTTC.